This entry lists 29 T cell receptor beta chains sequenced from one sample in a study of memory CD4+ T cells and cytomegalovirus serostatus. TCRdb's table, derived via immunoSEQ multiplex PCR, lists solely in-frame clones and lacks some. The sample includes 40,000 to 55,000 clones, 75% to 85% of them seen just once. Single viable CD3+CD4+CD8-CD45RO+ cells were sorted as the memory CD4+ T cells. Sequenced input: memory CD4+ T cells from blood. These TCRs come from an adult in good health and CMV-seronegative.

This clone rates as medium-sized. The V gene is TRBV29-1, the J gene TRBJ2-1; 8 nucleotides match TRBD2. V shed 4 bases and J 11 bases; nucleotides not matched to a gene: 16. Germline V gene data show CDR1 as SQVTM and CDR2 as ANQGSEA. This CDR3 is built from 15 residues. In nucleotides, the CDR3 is TGCAGCGTTGGGGCAACTAGCGGCCAGAATAAAAAGCAGTTCTTC. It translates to CSVGATSGQNKKQFF.

In nucleotides, the CDR3 is TGTGCCAGCAGCTTAGCTTGGAGGGAGGGCCGTCACAATGAGCAGTTCTTC. Translating gives CASSLAWREGRHNEQFF. The chain has TRBV7-9 and TRBJ2-1; 7 positions match TRBD2. CDR3 length equals 17 residues. With 0 bases clipped from V and 5 bases from J, the junction kept 10 bases outside the gene matches. From germline, CDR1 is SEHNR and CDR2 FQNEAQ (reference sequence).

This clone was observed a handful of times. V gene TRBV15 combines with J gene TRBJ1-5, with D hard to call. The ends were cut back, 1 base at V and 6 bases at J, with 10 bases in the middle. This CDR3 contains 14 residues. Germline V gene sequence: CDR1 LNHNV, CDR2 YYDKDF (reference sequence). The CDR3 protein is CATSRGTVGQPQHF. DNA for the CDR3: TGTGCCACCAGCAGAGGCACAGTCGGTCAGCCCCAGCATTTT.

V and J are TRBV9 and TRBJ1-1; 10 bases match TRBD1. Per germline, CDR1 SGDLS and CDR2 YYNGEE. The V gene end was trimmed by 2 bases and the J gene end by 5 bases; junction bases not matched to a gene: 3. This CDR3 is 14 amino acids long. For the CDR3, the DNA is TGTGCCAGCAGCGTCGGACAGGGGGGTACTGAAGCTTTCTTT. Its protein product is CASSVGQGGTEAFF.

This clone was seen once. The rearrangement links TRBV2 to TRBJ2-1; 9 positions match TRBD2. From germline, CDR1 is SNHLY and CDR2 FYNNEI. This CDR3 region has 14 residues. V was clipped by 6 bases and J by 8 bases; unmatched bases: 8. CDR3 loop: CASRRASGNDEQFF. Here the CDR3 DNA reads TGTGCCAGCAGGCGGGCTAGCGGGAACGATGAGCAGTTCTTC.

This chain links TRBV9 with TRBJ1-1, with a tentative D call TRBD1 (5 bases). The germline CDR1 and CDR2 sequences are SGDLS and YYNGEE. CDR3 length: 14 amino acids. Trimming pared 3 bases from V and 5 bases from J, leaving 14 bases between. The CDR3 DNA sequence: TGTGCCAGCAGCGCCCACACAGGAGAAACTGAAGCTTTCTTT. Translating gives CASSAHTGETEAFF. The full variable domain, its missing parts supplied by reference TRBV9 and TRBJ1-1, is DSGVTQTPKHLITATGQRVTLRCSPRSGDLSVYWYQQSLDQGLQFLIQYYNGEERAKGNILERFSAQQFPDLHSELNLSSLELGDSALYFCASSAHTGETEAFFGQGTRLTVV.

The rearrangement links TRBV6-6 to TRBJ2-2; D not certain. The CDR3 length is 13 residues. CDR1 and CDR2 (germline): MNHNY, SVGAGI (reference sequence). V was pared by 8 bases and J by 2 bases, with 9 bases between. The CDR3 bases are TGTGCCAGCTCCCTTCTAAACACCGGGGAGCTGTTTTTT. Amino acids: CASSLLNTGELFF.

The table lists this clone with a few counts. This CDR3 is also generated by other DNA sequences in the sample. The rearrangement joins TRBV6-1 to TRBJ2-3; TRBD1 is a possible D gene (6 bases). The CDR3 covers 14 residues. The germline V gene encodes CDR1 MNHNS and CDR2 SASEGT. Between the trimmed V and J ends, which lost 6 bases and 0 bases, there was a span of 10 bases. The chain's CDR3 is CASRTGSSTDTQYF. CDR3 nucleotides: TGTGCCAGCAGGACAGGCTCAAGCACAGATACGCAGTATTTT.

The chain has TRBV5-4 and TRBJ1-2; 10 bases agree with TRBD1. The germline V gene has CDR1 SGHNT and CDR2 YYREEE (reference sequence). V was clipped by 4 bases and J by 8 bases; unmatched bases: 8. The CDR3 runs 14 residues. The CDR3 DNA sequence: TGTGCCAGCAGCCTGGGACAGGGGCAACGAGGCTACACCTTC. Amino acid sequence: CASSLGQGQRGYTF.

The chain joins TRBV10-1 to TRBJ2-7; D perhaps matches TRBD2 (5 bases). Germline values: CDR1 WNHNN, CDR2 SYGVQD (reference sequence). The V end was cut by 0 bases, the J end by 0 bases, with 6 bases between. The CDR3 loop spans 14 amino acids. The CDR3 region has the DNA TGCGCCAGCAGTGAGTCCGGGAACTCCTACGAGCAGTACTTC. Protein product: CASSESGNSYEQYF.

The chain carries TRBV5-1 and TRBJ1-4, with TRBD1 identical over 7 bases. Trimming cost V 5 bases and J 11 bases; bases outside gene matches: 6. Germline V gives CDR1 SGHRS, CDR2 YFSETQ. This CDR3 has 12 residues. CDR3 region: CASSFDREKLFF. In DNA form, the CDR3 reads TGCGCCAGCAGTTTTGACAGGGAGAAACTGTTTTTT.

The CDR3 region is CASSTGQSSNQPQHF. The CDR3 coding sequence is TGTGCCAGTAGTACTGGACAGTCTAGCAATCAGCCCCAGCATTTT. This chain joins TRBV19 and TRBJ1-5; a possible D gene is TRBD1 (6 bases). Trimming removed 4 bases at V and 0 bases at J, with 10 bases between. The CDR3 runs to 15 residues. CDR1 LNHDA and CDR2 SQIVND come from the germline V gene (reference sequence).

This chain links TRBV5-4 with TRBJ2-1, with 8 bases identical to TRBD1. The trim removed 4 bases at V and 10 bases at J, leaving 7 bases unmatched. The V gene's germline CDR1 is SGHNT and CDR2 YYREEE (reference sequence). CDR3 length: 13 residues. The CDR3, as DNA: TGTGCCAGCAGCCTACCCGGGGACAGGGAGCAGTTCTTC. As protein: CASSLPGDREQFF.

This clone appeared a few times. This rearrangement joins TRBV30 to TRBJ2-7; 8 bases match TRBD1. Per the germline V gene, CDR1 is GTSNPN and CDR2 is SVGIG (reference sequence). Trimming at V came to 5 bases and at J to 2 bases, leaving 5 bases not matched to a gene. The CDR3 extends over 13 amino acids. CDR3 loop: CAWGKTGAYEQYF. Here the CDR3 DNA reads TGTGCCTGGGGTAAGACAGGGGCCTACGAGCAGTACTTC.

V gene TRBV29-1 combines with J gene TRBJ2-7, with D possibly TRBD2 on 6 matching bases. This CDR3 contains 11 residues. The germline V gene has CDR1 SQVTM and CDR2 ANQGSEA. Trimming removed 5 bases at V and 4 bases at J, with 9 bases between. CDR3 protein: CSVMEGYEQYF. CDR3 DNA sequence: TGCAGCGTTATGGAGGGATACGAGCAGTACTTC.

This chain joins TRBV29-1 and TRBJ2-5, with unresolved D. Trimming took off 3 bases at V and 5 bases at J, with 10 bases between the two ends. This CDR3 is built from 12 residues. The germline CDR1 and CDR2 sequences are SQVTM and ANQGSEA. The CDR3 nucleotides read TGCAGCGTTGATAAGGGCTCGGAGACCCAGTACTTC. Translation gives CSVDKGSETQYF. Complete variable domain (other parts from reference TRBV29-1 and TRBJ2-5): SAVISQKPSRDICQRGTSLTIQCQVDSQVTMMFWYRQQPGQSLTLIATANQGSEATYESGFVIDKFPISRPNLTFSTLTVSNMSPEDSSIYLCSVDKGSETQYFGPGTRLLVL.

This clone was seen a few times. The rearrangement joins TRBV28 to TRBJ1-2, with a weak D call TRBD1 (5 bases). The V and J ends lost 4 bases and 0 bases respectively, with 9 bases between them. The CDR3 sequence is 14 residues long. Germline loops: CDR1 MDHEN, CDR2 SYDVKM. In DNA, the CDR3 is TGTGCCAGCAGTTCGACAGTATCTAACTATGGCTACACCTTC. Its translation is CASSSTVSNYGYTF.

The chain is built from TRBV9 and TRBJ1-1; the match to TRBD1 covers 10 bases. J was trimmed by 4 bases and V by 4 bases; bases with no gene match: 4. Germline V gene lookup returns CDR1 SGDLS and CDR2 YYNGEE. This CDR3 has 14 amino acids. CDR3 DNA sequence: TGTGCCAGCAGCTTTGGGACAGGGGCCACTGAAGCTTTCTTT. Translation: CASSFGTGATEAFF.

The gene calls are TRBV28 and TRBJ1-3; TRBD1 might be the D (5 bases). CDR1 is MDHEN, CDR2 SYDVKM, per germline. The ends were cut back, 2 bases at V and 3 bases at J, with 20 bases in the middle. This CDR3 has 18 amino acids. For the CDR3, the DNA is TGTGCCAGCAGTTTAGGGCAGAAAAGGGGCAAGGGTGGAAACACCATATATTTT. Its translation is CASSLGQKRGKGGNTIYF.

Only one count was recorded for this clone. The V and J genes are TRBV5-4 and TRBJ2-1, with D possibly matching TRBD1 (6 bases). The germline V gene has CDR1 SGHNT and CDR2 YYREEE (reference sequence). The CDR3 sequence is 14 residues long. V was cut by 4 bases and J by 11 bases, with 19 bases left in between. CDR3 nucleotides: TGTGCCAGCAGCCCGGATTCTACGACAGGTCAGCAGTTCTTC. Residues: CASSPDSTTGQQFF.

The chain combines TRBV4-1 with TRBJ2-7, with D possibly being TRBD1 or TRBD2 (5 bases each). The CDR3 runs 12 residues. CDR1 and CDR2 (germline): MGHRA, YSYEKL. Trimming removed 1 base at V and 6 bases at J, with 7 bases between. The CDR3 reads CASSQAGAEQYF. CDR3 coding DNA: TGCGCCAGCAGCCAAGCCGGGGCCGAGCAGTACTTC.

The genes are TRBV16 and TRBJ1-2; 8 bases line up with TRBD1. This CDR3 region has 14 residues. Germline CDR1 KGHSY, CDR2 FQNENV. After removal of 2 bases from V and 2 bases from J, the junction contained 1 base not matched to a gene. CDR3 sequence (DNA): TGTGCCAGCAGCCAACAGGGGGCAAACTATGGCTACACCTTC. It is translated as CASSQQGANYGYTF.

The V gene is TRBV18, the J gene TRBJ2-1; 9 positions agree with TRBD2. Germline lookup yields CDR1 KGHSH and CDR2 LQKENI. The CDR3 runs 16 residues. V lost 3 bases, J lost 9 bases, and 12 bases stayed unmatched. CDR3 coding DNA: TGTGCCAGCTCACCGCCCGCGGGAGGGAAATCTCTTGAGCAGTTCTTC. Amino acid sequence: CASSPPAGGKSLEQFF.

CDR3 loop: CASSLPLLAGVTGELFF. The CDR3 nucleotides read TGTGCCAGCAGCCTACCTTTACTAGCGGGAGTGACCGGGGAGCTGTTTTTT. The J gene is TRBJ2-2, the V gene TRBV7-8, with 11 bases aligning to TRBD2. CDR3 length: 17 residues. Per germline, CDR1 SGHVS and CDR2 FQNEAQ. Losses at the gene ends were 5 bases for V and 5 bases for J; bases not matched to a gene: 10.

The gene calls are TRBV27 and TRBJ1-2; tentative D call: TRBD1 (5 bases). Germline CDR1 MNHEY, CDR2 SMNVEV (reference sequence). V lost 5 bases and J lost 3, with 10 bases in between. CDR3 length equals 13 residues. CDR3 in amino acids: CASSPGRYYGYTF. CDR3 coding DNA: TGTGCCAGCAGTCCGGGACGGTACTATGGCTACACCTTC.

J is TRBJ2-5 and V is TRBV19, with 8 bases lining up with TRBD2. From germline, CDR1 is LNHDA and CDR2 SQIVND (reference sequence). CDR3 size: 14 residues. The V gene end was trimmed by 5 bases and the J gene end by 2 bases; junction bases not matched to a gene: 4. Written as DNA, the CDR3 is TGTGCCAGTAGTCCGGGGGGGCTACAAGAGACCCAGTACTTC. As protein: CASSPGGLQETQYF. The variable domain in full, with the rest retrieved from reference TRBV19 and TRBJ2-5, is DGGITQSPKYLFRKEGQNVTLSCEQNLNHDAMYWYRQDPGQGLRLIYYSQIVNDFQKGDIAEGYSVSREKKESFPLTVTSAQKNPTAFYLCASSPGGLQETQYFGPGTRLLVL.

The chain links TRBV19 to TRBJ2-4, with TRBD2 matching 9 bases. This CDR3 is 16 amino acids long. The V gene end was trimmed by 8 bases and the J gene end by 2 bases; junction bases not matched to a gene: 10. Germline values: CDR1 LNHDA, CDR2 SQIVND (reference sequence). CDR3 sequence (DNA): TGTGCCAGTGAGACTAGAGCGGGAGGCCCCAAAAACATTCAGTACTTC. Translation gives CASETRAGGPKNIQYF.

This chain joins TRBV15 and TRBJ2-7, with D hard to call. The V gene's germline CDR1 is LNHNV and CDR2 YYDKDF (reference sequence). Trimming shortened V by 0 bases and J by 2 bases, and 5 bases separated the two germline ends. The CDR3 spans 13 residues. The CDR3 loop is CATSRDWTYEQYF. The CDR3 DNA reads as TGTGCCACCAGCAGAGATTGGACCTACGAGCAGTACTTC.

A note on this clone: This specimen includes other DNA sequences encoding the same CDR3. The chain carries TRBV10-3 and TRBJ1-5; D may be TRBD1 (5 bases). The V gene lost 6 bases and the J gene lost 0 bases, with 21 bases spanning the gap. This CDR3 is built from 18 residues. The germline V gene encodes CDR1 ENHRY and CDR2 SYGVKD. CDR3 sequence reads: CAIRGPGPKSYSNQPQHF. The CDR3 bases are TGTGCCATCAGAGGTCCGGGACCTAAGTCTTATAGCAATCAGCCCCAGCATTTT.